This T cell receptor beta chain was identified during a study of blood T cell repertoires in COVID-19. In the study overall: The United States, Italy and Spain provided the acute and convalescent COVID-19 samples.

As originally analysed: Reference gene primer amplification yielded estimated nucleated cell counts. Sequenced by immunoSEQ multiplex PCR; TCRdb stores in-frame clones only, minus some. From that table come the V and J calls and clone size; the DNA was used to work out D and trimming. The repertoire holds roughly 80,000 clones, about 80% seen once, with roughly 9% in the top ten. Sequenced material: peripheral blood. The receptor was isolated from a human donor in a cohort sampled during active COVID-19.

In DNA, the CDR3 is TGTGCCAGCACGGACAGGGTCGGATCACCCCTCCACTTT. Translation gives CASTDRVGSPLHF. V usage is TRBV9 and J usage is TRBJ1-6; 8 bases are shared with TRBD1. The CDR3 spans 13 residues. The V segment lost 6 bases and the J segment 10 bases; nucleotides outside the gene matches: 6. Germline V gene data show CDR1 as SGDLS and CDR2 as YYNGEE.